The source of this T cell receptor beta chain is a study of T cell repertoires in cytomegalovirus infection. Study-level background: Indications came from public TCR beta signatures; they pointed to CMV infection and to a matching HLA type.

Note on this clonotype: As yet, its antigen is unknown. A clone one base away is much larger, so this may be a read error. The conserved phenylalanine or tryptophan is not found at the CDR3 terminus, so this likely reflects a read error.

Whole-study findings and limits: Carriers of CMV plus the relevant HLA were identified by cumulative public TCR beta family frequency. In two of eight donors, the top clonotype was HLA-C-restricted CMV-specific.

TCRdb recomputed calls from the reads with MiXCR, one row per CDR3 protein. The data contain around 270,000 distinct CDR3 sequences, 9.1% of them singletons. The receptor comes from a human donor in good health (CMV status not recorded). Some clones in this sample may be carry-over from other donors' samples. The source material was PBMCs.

The CDR3 sequence is CASTKWEGETQYY. The DNA for the CDR3 is TGTGCCAGCACAAAATGGGAGGGTGAGACCCAGTACTAC. The rearrangement joins TRBV7-2 to TRBJ2-5; TRBD2 agrees at 7 bases. The J segment lost 5 bases and the V segment lost 7 bases, leaving 7 bases of the junction unmatched. The CDR3 sequence is 13 residues long. Looked up from germline, CDR1 is SGHTA and CDR2 is FQGNSA.